The next 19 T cell receptor beta chains were all read from a single sample in a study of T-cell reconstitution after alpha-beta-depleted transplantation in children. Unique molecular identifiers featured in how the TCRbeta library was prepared. TCRdb ran MiXCR on the PCR reads and lists one entry per CDR3 protein. The table includes 90,000 to 130,000 distinct CDR3 sequences, about 6.5% detected once. Sequenced material: PBMCs, mostly from graft donor cells, taken 360 days after TCRalphabeta/CD19-depleted stem cell transplant. Receptors originate from a male patient between 2 and 15 years old who had a stem cell transplant for acute lymphoblastic leukemia, so the T cells may come from the graft donor.

This clonotype came up many times. The rearrangement uses TRBV7-9 and TRBJ1-2; no clear D gene. The CDR3 has 10 amino acids. V gave up 3 bases and J gave up 13 bases, with 9 bases separating them. The germline V gene has CDR1 SEHNR and CDR2 FQNEAQ (reference sequence). The CDR3 reads CASSLTGPTF. In nucleotides, the CDR3 is TGTGCCAGCAGCTTGACGGGCCCCACCTTC.

Ten or more counts support this clonotype. The rearrangement links TRBV4-3 to TRBJ2-7, with a weak D call TRBD1 (6 bases). The V gene lost 5 bases and the J gene lost 2 bases, with 16 bases spanning the gap. Germline loops: CDR1 LGHNA, CDR2 YSLEER. The CDR3 is made up of 15 amino acids. CDR3 nucleotide sequence: TGCGCCAGCAGCTCTTCCTGGACAGCCGCCTACGAGCAGTACTTC. Its protein product is CASSSSWTAAYEQYF.

Only a few counts were recorded for this clonotype. CDR3 nucleotides: TGTGCCAGCAGTGAAGCCGTGGGGCGAATCTACAATGAGCAGTTCTTC. Amino acid sequence: CASSEAVGRIYNEQFF. The chain is built from TRBV2 and TRBJ2-1, with D possibly matching TRBD1 (5 bases). This CDR3 comprises 16 residues. Trimming stripped 0 bases from V and 3 bases from J, with 12 bases between. Looked up from germline, CDR1 is SNHLY and CDR2 is FYNNEI.

There are many counts of this clonotype. V usage is TRBV20-1 and J usage is TRBJ2-2; D unresolved. The CDR3 is 12 amino acids. The V gene's germline CDR1 is DFQATT and CDR2 SNEGSKA (reference sequence). V was pared by 2 bases and J by 13 bases, with 14 bases between. This CDR3 reads CSARNRAPRLFF. Written as DNA, the CDR3 is TGCAGTGCTAGAAACCGAGCCCCGCGGCTGTTTTTT.

This clonotype came up many times. The rearrangement links TRBV4-3 to TRBJ2-2; 7 nucleotides align to TRBD2. The CDR3 sequence is 17 residues long. With V trimmed by 4 bases and J by 4 bases, 12 bases remained unmatched. The germline V gene encodes CDR1 LGHNA and CDR2 YSLEER. The chain's CDR3 is CASSLPLREYGTGELFF. DNA for the CDR3: TGCGCCAGCAGCCTCCCTTTGCGGGAGTATGGCACCGGGGAGCTGTTTTTT.

The sample holds many counts of this clonotype. The chain employs TRBV29-1 and TRBJ1-2; tentative D call: TRBD1 (5 bases). The CDR3 covers 14 residues. Trimming took 5 bases from V and 4 from J, leaving 17 bases between them. The germline V gene has CDR1 SQVTM and CDR2 ANQGSEA. This CDR3 is CSVWDASKVYGYTF. CDR3 bases: TGCAGCGTTTGGGACGCCTCGAAGGTCTATGGCTACACCTTC.

This clonotype was found a few times. The chain is built from TRBV27 and TRBJ1-2, with D perhaps matching TRBD1 (6 bases). The CDR3 loop spans 15 amino acids. V was pared by 4 bases and J by 6 bases, with 18 bases between. Germline loops: CDR1 MNHEY, CDR2 SMNVEV (reference sequence). CDR3 sequence (DNA): TGTGCCAGCAGTTCCGCCCCCCGGGGGCGGGATGGCTACACCTTC. Residues: CASSSAPRGRDGYTF.

This clonotype was detected many times. The J gene is TRBJ2-7, the V gene TRBV7-2; D is undetermined. The CDR3 has 14 amino acids. The germline V gene encodes CDR1 SGHTA and CDR2 FQGNSA. V dropped 5 bases and J dropped 4 bases, with 15 bases sitting between them. CDR3 coding DNA: TGTGCCAGCAGCCCCGGGCTCCGAGTTTACGAGCAGTACTTC. This gives the protein CASSPGLRVYEQYF.

This clonotype was picked up many times. The genes are TRBV4-3 and TRBJ2-1, with D possibly being TRBD2 (6 bases). Deletions cut 1 base from V and 2 bases from J, with 9 bases between. CDR1 is LGHNA and CDR2 is YSLEER in the germline V gene. The CDR3 is 15 amino acids. The CDR3 nucleotides read TGCGCCAGCAGCCAAGGCGGGGCCCCCTACAATGAGCAGTTCTTC. This codes for CASSQGGAPYNEQFF.

This clonotype was observed many times. This chain links TRBV9 with TRBJ2-7; perhaps TRBD1 as D (6 bases). The V gene lost 0 bases and the J gene lost 5 bases, with 15 bases spanning the gap. This CDR3 contains 15 residues. CDR1 and CDR2 from the germline V gene are SGDLS and YYNGEE. CDR3 coding DNA: TGTGCCAGCAGCGTAGTAGGCGGACAGTTCCACGAGCAGTACTTC. Its protein product is CASSVVGGQFHEQYF.

At least ten counts were recorded for this clonotype. The rearrangement joins TRBV10-1 to TRBJ2-3; tentative D call: TRBD2 (5 bases). The CDR3 length is 14 residues. Germline V CDR1 and CDR2: WNHNN, SYGVQD (reference sequence). Trimming cost V 5 bases and J 2 bases, with 11 bases left between them. CDR3 protein: CASSQRLDTDTQYF. The CDR3 DNA reads as TGCGCCAGCAGTCAGCGGCTGGACACAGATACGCAGTATTTT.

The sample holds many counts of this clonotype. The J gene is TRBJ2-2, the V gene TRBV27; no definite D call. Germline CDR1 and CDR2: MNHEY and SMNVEV (reference sequence). The CDR3 has 12 residues. V was pared by 5 bases and J by 3 bases, with 4 bases between. In nucleotides, the CDR3 is TGTGCCAGCAGTCCGTACACCGGGGAGCTGTTTTTT. It specifies CASSPYTGELFF.

This clonotype occurred many times. This rearrangement joins TRBV4-3 to TRBJ2-7; D is ambiguous. Trimming took off 3 bases at V and 2 bases at J, with 11 bases between the two ends. The germline gives CDR1 LGHNA, CDR2 YSLEER. There are 14 residues in the CDR3. CDR3 nucleotide sequence: TGCGCCAGCAGCCAGCAACACTTCGCCTACGAGCAGTACTTC. Its translation: CASSQQHFAYEQYF.

The table lists this clonotype with a few counts. This chain uses TRBV10-3 with TRBJ1-1; the D gene is possibly TRBD1 (6 bases). Deletions cut 6 bases from V and 2 bases from J, with 10 bases between. This CDR3 is 13 amino acids long. Germline CDR1 is ENHRY and CDR2 is SYGVKD. This chain's CDR3 is CAIRDSPNTEAFF. DNA for the CDR3: TGTGCCATCAGGGACAGCCCTAACACTGAAGCTTTCTTT.

In this sample, this clonotype turned up many times. The chain combines TRBV7-2 with TRBJ2-7; 7 bases match TRBD2. Germline loops: CDR1 SGHTA, CDR2 FQGNSA. The J segment lost 2 bases and the V segment lost 2 bases, leaving 9 bases of the junction unmatched. The CDR3 is made up of 16 amino acids. CDR3 DNA sequence: TGTGCCAGCAGCTTATCCCTAGCGGAACAAGCCTACGAGCAGTACTTC. This codes for CASSLSLAEQAYEQYF.

The chain uses TRBV30 and TRBJ2-3; TRBD1 might be the D (6 bases). CDR3 length: 15 residues. Per the germline V gene, CDR1 is GTSNPN and CDR2 is SVGIG (reference sequence). V was cut by 0 bases and J by 5 bases, with 15 bases left in between. The CDR3 spells CAWSVRVLQGDTQYF. The CDR3, as DNA: TGTGCCTGGAGTGTGCGGGTACTACAGGGAGATACGCAGTATTTT.

The chain carries TRBV5-4 and TRBJ2-2, with a possible D match to TRBD2 (5 bases). Trimming took off 0 bases at V and 5 bases at J, with 14 bases between the two ends. This CDR3 has 16 residues. CDR1 is SGHNT, CDR2 YYREEE, per germline (reference sequence). DNA for the CDR3: TGTGCCAGCAGCTTGGGGGCCTATTGGGAGACCGGGGAGCTGTTTTTT. This translates into CASSLGAYWETGELFF.

The chain carries TRBV11-1 and TRBJ2-7, with D unclear. In germline, CDR1 is SGHAT, CDR2 FQDESV (reference sequence). The CDR3 contains 19 residues. V was clipped by 5 bases and J by 2 bases, with 28 bases between them. CDR3 nucleotides: TGTGCCAGCAGCCTCCCCCCAAAAAGGGTCAGCTTGGATGCCTACGAGCAGTACTTC. It translates to CASSLPPKRVSLDAYEQYF.

Concerning this clonotype: One junction end disagrees with the germline gene, perhaps due to a read error. V is TRBV24-1 and J is TRBJ1-2; D is unresolved. The length of the CDR3 is 11 residues. Germline loops: CDR1 KGHDR, CDR2 SFDVKD. For the CDR3, the DNA is TGTACCACCAGTGGTGGAGGAGGCTACACCTTC. Translated: CTTSGGGGYTF.